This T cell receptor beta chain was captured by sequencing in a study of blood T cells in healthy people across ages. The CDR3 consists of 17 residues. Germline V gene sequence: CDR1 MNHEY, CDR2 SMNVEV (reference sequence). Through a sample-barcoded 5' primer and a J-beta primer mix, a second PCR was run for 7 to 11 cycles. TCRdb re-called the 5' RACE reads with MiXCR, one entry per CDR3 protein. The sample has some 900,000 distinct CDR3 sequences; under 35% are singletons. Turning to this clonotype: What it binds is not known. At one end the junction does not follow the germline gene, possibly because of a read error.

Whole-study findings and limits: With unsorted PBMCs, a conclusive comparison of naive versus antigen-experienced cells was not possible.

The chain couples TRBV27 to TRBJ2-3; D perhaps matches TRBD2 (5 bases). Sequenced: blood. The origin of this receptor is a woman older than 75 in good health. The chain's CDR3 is CAGSPRGLHRGTDTQYF. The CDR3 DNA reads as TGTGCCGGCAGTCCGCGTGGACTTCATCGCGGCACAGATACGCAGTATTTT.